Below, one T cell receptor beta chain is given with its context. Its antigen is as yet unknown. These data are taken from a study of shared clonotypes between healthy human individuals. General study results and limits: What naive subsets generally showed was a larger estimated richness than memory subsets showed.

Template for every sorted-subset replicate PCR totaled about 0.2 ug DNA, roughly 30,000 T cell genomes. The repertoire was sequenced with immunoSEQ multiplex PCR; TCRdb's copy has only in-frame clones and lacks some. The sample holds around 100,000 clones, about 68% seen once. Source material: memory CD8+ T cells sorted from blood. Subset reported: CD45RO+ cells pooled with CCR7-negative TemRA cells. The sequence was collected from a young man in good health.

This CDR3 reads CASSSAGGLDEQYF. The CDR3 region has the DNA TGTGCCAGCAGCTCAGCGGGAGGGCTCGACGAGCAGTACTTC. The chain carries TRBV7-8 and TRBJ2-7; the match to TRBD2 covers 10 bases. The CDR3 is 14 residues long. Germline loops: CDR1 SGHVS, CDR2 FQNEAQ. Unmatched junction bases numbered 5, after V lost 4 bases and J lost 5 bases.